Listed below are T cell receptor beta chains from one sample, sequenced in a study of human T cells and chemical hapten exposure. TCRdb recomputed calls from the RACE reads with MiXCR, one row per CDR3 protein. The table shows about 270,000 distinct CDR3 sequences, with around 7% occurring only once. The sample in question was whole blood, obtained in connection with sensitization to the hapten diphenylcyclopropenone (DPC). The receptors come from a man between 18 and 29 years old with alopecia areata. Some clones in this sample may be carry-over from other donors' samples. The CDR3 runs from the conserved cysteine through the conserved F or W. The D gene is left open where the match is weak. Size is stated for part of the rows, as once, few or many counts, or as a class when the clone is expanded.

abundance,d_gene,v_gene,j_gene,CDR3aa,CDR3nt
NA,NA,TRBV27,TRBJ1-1,CASSLYGVATEAFF,TGTGCCAGCAGTTTATACGGGGTGGCCACTGAAGCTTTCTTT
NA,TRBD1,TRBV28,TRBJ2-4,CASNPFEGAPKYF,TGTGCCAGCAATCCCTTCGAGGGGGCTCCAAAGTACTTC
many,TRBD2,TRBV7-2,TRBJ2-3,CASSSGGATTDTQYF,TGTGCCAGCTCTAGCGGGGGGGCCACCACAGATACGCAGTATTTT
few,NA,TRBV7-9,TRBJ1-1,CASRVFEGGDTEAFF,TGTGCCAGCAGAGTTTTTGAGGGGGGTGACACTGAAGCTTTCTTT
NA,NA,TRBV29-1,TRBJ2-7,CSVEDGPWQYF,TGCAGCGTTGAGGACGGTCCCTGGCAGTACTTC
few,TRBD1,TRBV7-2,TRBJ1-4,CASSPRGGATNEKLFF,TGTGCCAGCAGCCCTAGAGGGGGCGCAACTAATGAAAAACTGTTTTTT
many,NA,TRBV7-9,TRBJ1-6,CASSPDSLVSPLHF,TGTGCCAGCAGCCCGGATAGTTTAGTCTCACCCCTCCACTTT
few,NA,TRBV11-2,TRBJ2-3,CASSYREVNGNTQYF,TGTGCCAGCAGCTACAGGGAAGTAAACGGGAATACGCAGTATTTT
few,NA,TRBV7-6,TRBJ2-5,CASSEGPGRKTQYF,TGTGCCAGCAGCGAGGGGCCAGGGAGGAAGACCCAGTACTTC
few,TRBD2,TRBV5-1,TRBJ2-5,CASSGAAAGGGETQYF,TGCGCCAGCAGCGGGGCCGCAGCGGGGGGCGGCGAGACCCAGTACTTC
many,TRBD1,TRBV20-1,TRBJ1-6,CSARNTGGNDNSPLHF,TGCAGTGCTAGAAATACAGGGGGGAATGATAATTCACCCCTCCACTTT
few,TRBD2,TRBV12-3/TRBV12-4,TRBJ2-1,CASSWGGLGNEQFF,TGTGCCAGCAGTTGGGGGGGACTCGGCAATGAGCAGTTCTTC
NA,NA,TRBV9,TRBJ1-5,CASSGGLNSNQPQHF,TGTGCCAGCAGCGGAGGTCTTAATAGCAATCAGCCCCAGCATTTT
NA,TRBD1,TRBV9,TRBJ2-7,CASREPGQGLGEQYF,TGTGCCAGCAGGGAACCGGGACAGGGATTAGGTGAGCAGTACTTC
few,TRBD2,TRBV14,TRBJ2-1,CASSQETSSYNEQFF,TGTGCCAGCAGCCAAGAGACTAGCTCTTACAATGAGCAGTTCTTC
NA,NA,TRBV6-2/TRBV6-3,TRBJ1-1,CASSYTTLRETRTEAFF,TGTGCCAGCAGTTATACCACCCTCAGGGAGACGAGAACTGAAGCTTTCTTT
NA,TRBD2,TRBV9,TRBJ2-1,CASSVSQRGSDEQFF,TGTGCCAGCAGCGTATCTCAGCGGGGTAGCGATGAGCAGTTCTTC
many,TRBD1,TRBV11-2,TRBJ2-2,CASSLGSWTGVTGELFF,TGTGCCAGCAGCTTAGGTTCGTGGACAGGGGTCACCGGGGAGCTGTTTTTT
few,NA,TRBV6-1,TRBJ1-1,CASSERMAGSGLRAFF,TGTGCCAGCAGTGAAAGGATGGCAGGTTCGGGCCTGAGGGCTTTCTTT
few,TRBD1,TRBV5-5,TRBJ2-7,CASSFDRGRGGYEQYF,TGTGCCAGCAGCTTTGACAGGGGGCGAGGAGGCTACGAGCAGTACTTC
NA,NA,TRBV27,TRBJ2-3,CASRNWDTDTQYF,TGTGCCAGCAGGAATTGGGACACAGATACGCAGTATTTT
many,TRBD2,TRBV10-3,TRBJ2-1,CAIYPSGGAFVNEQFF,TGTGCCATCTACCCTAGCGGGGGGGCCTTTGTCAATGAGCAGTTCTTC
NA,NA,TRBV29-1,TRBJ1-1,CSVLGGGTEAFF,TGCAGCGTTCTAGGCGGGGGCACTGAAGCTTTCTTT
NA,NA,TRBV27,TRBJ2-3,CASSSPDRFAPTDTQYF,TGTGCCAGCAGTTCCCCGGACAGATTCGCTCCAACAGATACGCAGTATTTT
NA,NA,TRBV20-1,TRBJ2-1,CSASINEQFF,TGCAGTGCTAGTATCAATGAGCAGTTCTTC
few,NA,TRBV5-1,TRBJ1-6,CASRDGNSPLHF,TGCGCCAGCAGGGACGGAAATTCACCCCTCCACTTT
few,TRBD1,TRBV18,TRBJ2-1,CAGGQGYNEQFF,TGTGCCGGGGGACAGGGATACAATGAGCAGTTCTTC
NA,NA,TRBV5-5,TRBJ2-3,CASLRQASGADTQYF,TGTGCCAGCCTTCGACAGGCCAGTGGGGCGGATACGCAGTATTTT
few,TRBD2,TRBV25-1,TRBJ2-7,CASSDLGGSYEQYF,TGTGCCAGCAGTGACCTCGGGGGGTCCTACGAGCAGTACTTC